One sample yielded the 18 T cell receptor beta chains listed below, sequenced in a study of long-term antiretroviral therapy in people with HIV. A v3.0 immunoSEQ assay was performed at survey level. The protocol was immunoSEQ multiplex PCR, while the TCRdb copy is restricted to in-frame clones and leaves out a portion. This table holds about 24,000 clones, roughly 80% found once. Sample: unsorted PBMCs, taken 0.4 years after starting antiretroviral therapy. Source of these receptors: a man aged 45 to 65 with HIV.

The chain links TRBV9 to TRBJ1-3; 9 nucleotides match TRBD1. The V segment lost 0 bases and the J segment 8 bases; nucleotides outside the gene matches: 9. The CDR3 spans 16 residues. Germline CDR1 reads SGDLS; CDR2 reads YYNGEE. DNA of the CDR3: TGTGCCAGCAGCGTAGTGGGGACAGGGAAGATAGACACCATATATTTT. Translation gives CASSVVGTGKIDTIYF.

This clone was observed a handful of times. This chain joins TRBV4-1 and TRBJ2-1; D is perhaps TRBD1 (6 bases). This CDR3 spans 15 amino acids. Per germline, CDR1 MGHRA and CDR2 YSYEKL. V was shortened by 2 bases and J by 1 base, with 9 bases between the two germline ends. The CDR3 nucleotides are TGCGCCAGCAGCCAAATGACAGGTTCCTACAATGAGCAGTTCTTC. Its translation: CASSQMTGSYNEQFF.

The table lists this clone with a count of one. V usage is TRBV2 and J usage is TRBJ2-1, with 9 positions matching TRBD1. Germline loops: CDR1 SNHLY, CDR2 FYNNEI. V shed 10 bases, J shed 6 bases, and the junction held 4 bases outside the gene matches. This CDR3 region has 12 residues. Written as DNA, the CDR3 is TGTGCCACGGGACAGGGAAGCAATGAGCAGTTCTTC. This encodes CATGQGSNEQFF.

This chain links TRBV5-1 with TRBJ2-2; D remains unclear. V was pared by 0 bases and J by 1 base, with 10 bases between. Germline CDR1 reads SGHRS; CDR2 reads YFSETQ. This CDR3 has 16 amino acids. CDR3 region: CASSLALAGNTGELFF. The CDR3 coding sequence is TGCGCCAGCAGCTTGGCCCTGGCAGGGAACACCGGGGAGCTGTTTTTT.

This clone came up once. The chain joins TRBV6-5 to TRBJ2-7; D is unresolved. Germline V lookup: CDR1 MNHEY, CDR2 SVGAGI. Trimming took off 6 bases at V and 3 bases at J, with 18 bases between the two ends. This CDR3 contains 15 residues. CDR3 sequence: CASRQTGTLFYEQYF. CDR3 in DNA: TGTGCCAGCAGGCAGACCGGAACCCTATTCTACGAGCAGTACTTC.

This clone was picked up a small number of times. This CDR3 is CASSLSWGENEQYF. For the CDR3, the DNA is TGTGCCAGCAGTTTGTCCTGGGGGGAGAACGAGCAGTACTTC. The chain employs TRBV11-1 and TRBJ2-7; possible D gene TRBD2, 6 bases. This CDR3 has 14 amino acids. Trimming cost V 6 bases and J 5 bases, with 17 bases left between them. In germline, CDR1 is SGHAT, CDR2 FQDESV (reference sequence).

The V and J genes are TRBV4-1 and TRBJ2-7; 9 bases map to TRBD1. Trimming took 2 bases from V and 2 from J; bases not matched to a gene: 13. Looked up from germline, CDR1 is MGHRA and CDR2 is YSYEKL. The CDR3 length is 18 residues. This chain's CDR3 is CASSQFNPGQGRTYEQYF. As DNA, the CDR3 is TGCGCCAGCAGCCAATTTAATCCGGGACAGGGCCGGACCTACGAGCAGTACTTC.

The chain is built from TRBV5-8 and TRBJ1-5, with D possibly matching TRBD1 (6 bases). This CDR3 spans 17 amino acids. Germline CDR1 and CDR2: SGHTS and YDEGEE. Trimming cost V 5 bases and J 0 bases, with 18 bases left between them. The DNA of the CDR3 is TGTGCCAGCAGACAATTTGGGGGGGGGCTTAGCAATCAGCCCCAGCATTTT. Its translation is CASRQFGGGLSNQPQHF.

V and J are TRBV9 and TRBJ2-2, with D maybe TRBD1 (7 bases). V was trimmed by 4 bases and J by 5 bases, leaving 24 bases between them. The CDR3 has 18 amino acids. Germline V CDR1 and CDR2: SGDLS, YYNGEE. Here the CDR3 DNA reads TGTGCCAGCAGCACTAGGGGGGTACAGGGGCGAGGGACCGGGGAGCTGTTTTTT. Protein: CASSTRGVQGRGTGELFF.

The V gene is TRBV27, the J gene TRBJ1-2; 7 bases are shared with TRBD1. Losses at the gene ends were 6 bases for V and 5 bases for J; bases not matched to a gene: 9. There are 14 residues in the CDR3. Per germline, CDR1 MNHEY and CDR2 SMNVEV (reference sequence). The CDR3 DNA follows: TGTGCCAGCAGCCGTAACGGGGACAGTTATGGCTACACCTTC. It encodes CASSRNGDSYGYTF.

The chain carries TRBV30 and TRBJ2-2; no clear D. The CDR3 is 11 residues long. V was pared by 2 bases and J by 8 bases, with 6 bases between. Germline CDR1 reads GTSNPN; CDR2 reads SVGIG (reference sequence). CDR3 sequence reads: CAWSLGGELFF. The DNA of the CDR3 is TGTGCCTGGAGTCTAGGGGGGGAGCTGTTTTTT.

The chain is built from TRBV27 and TRBJ1-2; 7 bases align to TRBD1. The CDR3 is 14 amino acids. CDR1 is MNHEY, CDR2 SMNVEV, per germline (reference sequence). Trimming removed 2 bases from V and 6 bases from J; junction bases left unmatched: 6. The CDR3 sequence: CASSLGTEKHGYTF. The CDR3 DNA follows: TGTGCCAGCAGTTTAGGGACAGAAAAACATGGCTACACCTTC.

This clone was seen a handful of times. The chain uses TRBV2 and TRBJ1-5; D perhaps matches TRBD1 (5 bases). Germline CDR1 is SNHLY and CDR2 is FYNNEI. The CDR3 runs to 15 residues. Trimming cost V 5 bases and J 2 bases, with 13 bases left between them. DNA for the CDR3: TGTGCCAGCAGTTACGACCCGGGGGGCAATCAGCCCCAGCATTTT. It specifies CASSYDPGGNQPQHF.

This clone has only one observation. The chain employs TRBV7-8 and TRBJ1-1; no clear D gene. Trimming shortened V by 1 base and J by 6 bases, and 6 bases separated the two germline ends. Germline CDR1 and CDR2: SGHVS and FQNEAQ. The CDR3 has 12 residues. Written as DNA, the CDR3 is TGTGCCAGCAGCTTAGACGGGGCTGAAGCTTTCTTT. It yields the protein CASSLDGAEAFF. Drawing the rest from reference TRBV7-8 and TRBJ1-1, the complete variable domain is GAGVSQSPRYKVAKRGQDVALRCDPISGHVSLFWYQQALGQGPEFLTYFQNEAQLDKSGLPSDRFFAERPEGSVSTLKIQRTQQEDSAVYLCASSLDGAEAFFGQGTRLTVV.

This chain uses TRBV10-1 with TRBJ1-6; perhaps TRBD1 as D (5 bases). The germline gives CDR1 WNHNN, CDR2 SYGVQD (reference sequence). The CDR3 runs 14 residues. The V gene lost 6 bases and the J gene lost 7 bases, with 13 bases spanning the gap. CDR3 nucleotide sequence: TGCGCCAGCAGCGCGGGGGTTCGGAATTCACCCCTCCACTTT. It encodes CASSAGVRNSPLHF.

The chain combines TRBV19 with TRBJ2-3; D gene unclear. The CDR3 contains 13 residues. V lost 2 bases to trimming and J lost 3 bases, with 6 bases between them. Germline values: CDR1 LNHDA, CDR2 SQIVND (reference sequence). CDR3 coding DNA: TGTGCCAGTAGTATAAGTCCAACAGATACGCAGTATTTT. Translating gives CASSISPTDTQYF.

This rearrangement joins TRBV6-6 to TRBJ1-1, with unresolved D. In germline, CDR1 is MNHNY, CDR2 SVGAGI (reference sequence). The length of the CDR3 is 9 residues. Trimming stripped 6 bases from V and 7 bases from J, with 3 bases between. This chain's CDR3 is CASRGEAFF. CDR3 nucleotides: TGTGCCAGCAGGGGTGAAGCTTTCTTT.

The genes are TRBV4-3 and TRBJ2-7, with D maybe TRBD1 (5 bases). Per germline, CDR1 LGHNA and CDR2 YSLEER. Deletions cut 0 bases from V and 3 bases from J, with 12 bases between. CDR3 length: 15 amino acids. CDR3 DNA: TGCGCCAGCAGCCAAGAAACAGGACGCAGCTACGAGCAGTACTTC. This gives the protein CASSQETGRSYEQYF.